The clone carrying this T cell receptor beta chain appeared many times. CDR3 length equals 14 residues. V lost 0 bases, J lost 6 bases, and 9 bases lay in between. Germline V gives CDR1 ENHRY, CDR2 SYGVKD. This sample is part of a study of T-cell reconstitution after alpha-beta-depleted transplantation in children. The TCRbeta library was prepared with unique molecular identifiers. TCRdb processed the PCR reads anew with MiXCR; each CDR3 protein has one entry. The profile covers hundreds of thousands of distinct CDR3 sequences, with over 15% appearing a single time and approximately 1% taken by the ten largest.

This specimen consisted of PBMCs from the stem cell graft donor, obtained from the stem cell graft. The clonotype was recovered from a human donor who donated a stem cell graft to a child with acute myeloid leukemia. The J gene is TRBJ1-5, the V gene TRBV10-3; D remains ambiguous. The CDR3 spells CAISESGRAQPQHF. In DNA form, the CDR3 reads TGTGCCATCAGTGAGTCAGGGAGGGCTCAGCCCCAGCATTTT.